This record concerns one TCR beta chain sequence. This sample is drawn from a study of blood T cell repertoires in COVID-19. Using immunoSEQ multiplex PCR, the repertoire was profiled, and TCRdb retains in-frame clones only, with some absent. The repertoire includes about 270,000 clones, approximately 84% of them detected once, and 8.6% sits in the top ten. V trimming: 0 bases; J trimming: 5 bases; junction bases outside the gene matches: 9. Germline lookup yields CDR1 SGHDN and CDR2 FVKESK. This CDR3 has 17 amino acids. The TCR comes from a human donor in a cohort sampled during active COVID-19. The specimen sequenced was peripheral blood. The chain carries TRBV14 and TRBJ1-2, with 10 bases matching TRBD1. The CDR3 sequence: CASSQDHPRTGGYGYTF. The CDR3 bases are TGTGCCAGCAGCCAAGACCATCCCAGGACAGGGGGATATGGCTACACCTTC.